Listed below are T cell receptor beta chains from one sample, sequenced in a study of CD8+ T cells in alopecia areata. Profiled with immunoSEQ multiplex PCR; TCRdb holds only in-frame clones, not every one. The table includes about 180,000 clones, 50% to 75% detected once. The sample was CD4+ T cells sorted from blood, taken at week 0. The receptors were sampled from a human donor with alopecia areata. Each CDR3 is given without its conserved first and last residue. The order of the fields is V gene, J gene, CDR3 protein.

TRBV4-1,TRBJ2-7,ASSLDRGPYEQY
TRBV12-5,TRBJ1-1,ASGLSEAADEAF
TRBV4-2,TRBJ2-3,ASSQEAGTQY
TRBV2,TRBJ1-1,ASSLRTVRTEAF
TRBV5-6,TRBJ2-2,ASSATGELF
TRBV7-3,TRBJ1-5,ASSPPWGGPQH
TRBV30,TRBJ1-6,AWSVLVWNSPLH
TRBV23-1,TRBJ1-5,ASSVPRDVDSNQPQH
TRBV9,TRBJ2-1,ASSVARAGIQGEQF
TRBV18,TRBJ1-5,ASSPQVTNQPQH
TRBV11-2,TRBJ1-4,ASSLDYGSWEKLF
TRBV6-5,TRBJ2-5,ASSPTRAVMAQY
TRBV28,TRBJ2-2,ASSRRGTPNTGELF
TRBV5-6,TRBJ1-6,ASSLDVSPLH
TRBV29-1,TRBJ2-2,SVEEQGDGELF
TRBV18,TRBJ1-2,ASSVSGNYGYT
TRBV30,TRBJ2-5,AWSPRRGGGGTQY